A selection of T cell receptor beta chains follows, all from one sample in a study of T-cell reconstitution after alpha-beta-depleted transplantation in children. TCRdb reprocessed the PCR reads via MiXCR and lists one record per CDR3 protein. The sample includes about a million distinct CDR3 sequences, 25% to 35% of them seen just once. The sequenced sample was PBMCs, mostly from graft donor cells, obtained 360 days after TCRalphabeta/CD19-depleted stem cell transplant. Receptors were obtained from a boy less than two years old who had a stem cell transplant for SCID, so the T cells may come from the graft donor. The CDR3 runs from the conserved cysteine through the conserved F or W. Fields, in order: J gene, V gene, CDR3 length, clone size, D gene, CDR3 DNA, CDR3 protein. The D gene is left open where the match is weak. Size is omitted from some rows. Given values are once, few, many or a class for expanded clones.

j_gene: TRBJ1-3; v_gene: TRBV20-1; len: 12; abundance: few; d_gene: NA; CDR3nt: TGCAGTGCTAGCAGCTCTGGAAACACCATATATTTT; CDR3aa: CSASSSGNTIYF
j_gene: TRBJ2-2; v_gene: TRBV6-5; len: 18; abundance: NA; d_gene: TRBD2; CDR3nt: TGTGCCAGCAGTTACACGGCGGGGGGGCTAAGGTCCACCGGGGAGCTGTTTTTT; CDR3aa: CASSYTAGGLRSTGELFF
j_gene: TRBJ2-3; v_gene: TRBV19; len: 13; abundance: few; d_gene: NA; CDR3nt: TGTGCCAGTAGTCCCCACCTCACAGATACGCAGTATTTT; CDR3aa: CASSPHLTDTQYF
j_gene: TRBJ1-6; v_gene: TRBV2; len: 14; abundance: NA; d_gene: NA; CDR3nt: TGTGCCAGCAGTCCGCAGGGTCTAGGTTCACCCCTCCACTTT; CDR3aa: CASSPQGLGSPLHF
j_gene: TRBJ2-1; v_gene: TRBV12-3/TRBV12-4; len: 17; abundance: NA; d_gene: NA; CDR3nt: TGTGCCAGCAGTTTAGCTCTCACCCTTAGGGCCTTCAATGAGCAGTTCTTC; CDR3aa: CASSLALTLRAFNEQFF
j_gene: TRBJ1-2; v_gene: TRBV10-3; len: 13; abundance: NA; d_gene: NA; CDR3nt: TGTGCCATCAGGACGGGAAATTTGTATGGCTACACCTTC; CDR3aa: CAIRTGNLYGYTF
j_gene: TRBJ2-1; v_gene: TRBV3-1; len: 14; abundance: few; d_gene: NA; CDR3nt: TGTGCCAGCAGCCCCGGGGCCACCTACAATGAGCAGTTCTTC; CDR3aa: CASSPGATYNEQFF
j_gene: TRBJ1-6; v_gene: TRBV10-2; len: 14; abundance: NA; d_gene: NA; CDR3nt: TGCGCCAGCAGTGGTCAGGGGCGGAATTCACCCCTCCACTTT; CDR3aa: CASSGQGRNSPLHF
j_gene: TRBJ2-7; v_gene: TRBV12-3/TRBV12-4; len: 13; abundance: few; d_gene: TRBD2; CDR3nt: TGTGCCAGCAGTGAACTTGCCGGGACTAGTCCGTACTTC; CDR3aa: CASSELAGTSPYF
j_gene: TRBJ2-1; v_gene: TRBV18; len: 12; abundance: NA; d_gene: NA; CDR3nt: TGTGCCAGCTCACGAGTCGGCCATGAGCAGTTCTTC; CDR3aa: CASSRVGHEQFF
j_gene: TRBJ2-7; v_gene: TRBV29-1; len: 12; abundance: NA; d_gene: TRBD1; CDR3nt: TGCAGCGCCGGCAACAGGGGCTACGAGCAGTACTTC; CDR3aa: CSAGNRGYEQYF
j_gene: TRBJ2-3; v_gene: TRBV7-9; len: 15; abundance: NA; d_gene: TRBD2; CDR3nt: TGTGCCAGCAGGGACGGAGCGGGGGGTGCAGATACGCAGTATTTT; CDR3aa: CASRDGAGGADTQYF
j_gene: TRBJ1-5; v_gene: TRBV28; len: 15; abundance: NA; d_gene: NA; CDR3nt: TGTGCCAGCAGTTTGACACAGGTAACCAATCAGCCCCAGCATTTT; CDR3aa: CASSLTQVTNQPQHF
j_gene: TRBJ2-7; v_gene: TRBV7-9; len: 16; abundance: few; d_gene: TRBD1; CDR3nt: TGTGCCAGCAGCTTAAGAACCGGGACAGGGGGCGCCGAGCAGTACTTC; CDR3aa: CASSLRTGTGGAEQYF
j_gene: TRBJ2-3; v_gene: TRBV6-1; len: 15; abundance: once; d_gene: NA; CDR3nt: TGTGCCAGCAGGCAAACGCAGGGGAGCACAGATACGCAGTATTTT; CDR3aa: CASRQTQGSTDTQYF